This TCR beta chain originates from a study of cytomegalovirus exposure and HLA in healthy donors. Notes on the study in general: Clonal expansion was found to be greater in HLA-associated TCR beta chains than in equally common others in a later analysis. Roughly uniform depth of sequencing across donors was assumed in presence/absence analyses.

In the case of this clone: Antigen specificity is unknown.

This PCR relied on a set of 60 Vbeta primers and 13 Jbeta primers. This table comes from immunoSEQ multiplex PCR, and its TCRdb copy is limited to in-frame clones, with some not included. The sample contains about 160,000 clones, more than 70% of which appear only once. Germline V gives CDR1 SNHLY, CDR2 FYNNEI. The CDR3 runs to 15 residues. The V and J ends lost 6 bases and 5 bases, in that order; junction bases with no gene match: 7. The rearrangement uses TRBV2 and TRBJ2-5, with 12 nucleotides matching TRBD1. Material: PBMCs. This clonotype was sampled from a man aged 60 to 75 in good health and CMV-seronegative. The CDR3 DNA reads TGTGCCAGCAGGAAAGCCGGGACAGGGGGCGAGACCCAGTACTTC. This codes for CASRKAGTGGETQYF.